This TCR beta chain originates from a study of blood T cell repertoires in COVID-19. About the study: The United States, Italy and Spain provided the acute and convalescent COVID-19 samples.

Study processing details: For nucleated cells, counts were estimated from reference gene primer amplification. The table came from immunoSEQ multiplex PCR; TCRdb's copy has only in-frame clones and leaves some out. V and J calls and clone size are as listed in that table; D and trimming were resolved from the DNA. This sample has about 210,000 clones, with 92% found just once. Per the germline V gene, CDR1 is MRHNA and CDR2 is SNTAGT. The CDR3 totals 12 residues. V gave up 5 bases and J gave up 7 bases, with 8 bases separating them. The chain is built from TRBV6-4 and TRBJ2-2; D is unresolved. The sample comprised peripheral blood. The TCR was taken from a man aged 30 to 45 with acute or convalescent COVID-19. The CDR3 loop reads CASSLTGGELFF. The CDR3 region has the DNA TGTGCCAGCAGTCTGACGGGCGGGGAGCTGTTTTTT.